This T cell receptor beta chain was found in a study of T-cell reconstitution after alpha-beta-depleted transplantation in children. Preparing the TCRbeta library involved the use of unique molecular identifiers. TCRdb re-derived calls from the PCR reads in MiXCR, one entry per CDR3 protein. The sample has 780,000 or so distinct CDR3 sequences, roughly 15% seen once. At least ten counts were recorded for this clonotype. What it binds is not known. CDR1 MGHRA and CDR2 YSYEKL come from the germline V gene. The CDR3 has 12 amino acids. With 3 bases removed from V and 8 bases from J, the gap between germline ends came to 8 bases. General study results and limits: From surviving recipient T cells and thymic progenitors came the high day-60 TCRbeta diversity observed in some patients.

The input for sequencing was PBMCs, mostly from graft donor cells, taken 360 days after TCRalphabeta/CD19-depleted stem cell transplant. The TCR comes from a male patient between 5 and 17 years old who had a stem cell transplant for acute lymphoblastic leukemia, so the T cells may come from the graft donor. V gene TRBV4-1 combines with J gene TRBJ2-1; no clear D. DNA for the CDR3: TGCGCCAGCAGCCAGAGTGGTGATGAGCAGTTCTTC. Its translation is CASSQSGDEQFF.